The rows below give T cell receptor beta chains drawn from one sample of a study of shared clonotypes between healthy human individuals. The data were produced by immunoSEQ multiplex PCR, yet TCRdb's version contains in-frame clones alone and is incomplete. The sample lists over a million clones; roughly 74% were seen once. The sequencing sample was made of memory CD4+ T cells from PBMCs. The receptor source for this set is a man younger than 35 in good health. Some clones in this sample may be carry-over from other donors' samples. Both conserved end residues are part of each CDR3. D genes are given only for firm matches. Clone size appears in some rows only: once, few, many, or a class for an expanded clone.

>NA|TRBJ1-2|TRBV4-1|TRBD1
CASSPRTGGDGYTF
TGCGCCAGCAGCCCTCGGACAGGAGGGGATGGCTACACCTTC
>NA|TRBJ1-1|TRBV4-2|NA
CASSQAGLDTEAFF
TGTGCCAGCAGCCAAGCGGGCCTGGACACTGAAGCTTTCTTT
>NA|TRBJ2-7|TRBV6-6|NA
CASSFTGEGYEQYF
TGTGCCAGCAGTTTTACAGGGGAGGGTTACGAGCAGTACTTC
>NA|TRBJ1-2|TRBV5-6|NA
CASSPRANYGYTF
TGTGCCAGCAGCCCCCGAGCTAACTATGGCTACACCTTC
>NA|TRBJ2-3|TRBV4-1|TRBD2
CASSQGSSGSADTQYF
TGCGCCAGCAGCCAAGGGAGTAGCGGGAGTGCAGATACGCAGTATTTT
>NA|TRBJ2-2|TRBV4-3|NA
CASSPGGLRELFF
TGCGCCAGCAGTCCAGGGGGGCTCAGGGAGCTGTTTTTT
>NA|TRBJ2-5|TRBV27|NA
CASSLMGLGVGQETQYF
TGTGCCAGCAGTTTAATGGGGCTAGGGGTAGGCCAAGAGACCCAGTACTTC
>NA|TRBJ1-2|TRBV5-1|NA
CASTNRTTANYGYTF
TGCGCCAGCACCAACCGAACGACAGCTAACTATGGCTACACCTTC
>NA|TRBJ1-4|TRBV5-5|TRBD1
CASSTGQSATNEKLFF
TGTGCCAGCAGCACGGGACAGTCTGCAACTAATGAAAAACTGTTTTTT
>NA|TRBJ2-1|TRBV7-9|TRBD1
CASSGTESSYNEQFF
TGTGCCAGCAGCGGGACAGAAAGCTCCTACAATGAGCAGTTCTTC
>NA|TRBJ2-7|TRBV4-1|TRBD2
CASSRGLAVYEQYF
TGCGCCAGCAGCCGTGGACTAGCAGTCTACGAGCAGTACTTC
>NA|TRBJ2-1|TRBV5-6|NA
CASSNQGYEQFF
TGTGCCAGCAGCAATCAGGGTTATGAGCAGTTCTTC
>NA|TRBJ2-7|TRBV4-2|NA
CASSSQGTDNYEQYF
TGTGCCAGCAGCTCCCAGGGGACTGACAATTACGAGCAGTACTTC
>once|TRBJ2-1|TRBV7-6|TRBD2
CASSLALAEYNEQFF
TGTGCCAGCAGCTTAGCGCTAGCGGAATACAATGAGCAGTTCTTC
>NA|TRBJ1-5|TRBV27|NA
CASSPRSLSQNQPQHF
TGTGCCAGCAGTCCCCGCTCCCTATCCCAAAATCAGCCCCAGCATTTT
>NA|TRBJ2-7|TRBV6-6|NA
CASGWDPTYEQYF
TGTGCCAGCGGGTGGGACCCGACCTACGAGCAGTACTTC
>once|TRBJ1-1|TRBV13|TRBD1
CASSTPGTGGTEAFF
TGTGCCAGCAGCACCCCCGGGACAGGGGGAACTGAAGCTTTCTTT
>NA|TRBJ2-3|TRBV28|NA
CVITLAGIPDTQYF
TGTGTCATCACACTGGCAGGGATTCCAGATACGCAGTATTTT
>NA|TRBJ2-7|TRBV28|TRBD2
CASSLSWGTSYEQYF
TGTGCCAGCAGTTTAAGCTGGGGGACTAGCTACGAGCAGTACTTC